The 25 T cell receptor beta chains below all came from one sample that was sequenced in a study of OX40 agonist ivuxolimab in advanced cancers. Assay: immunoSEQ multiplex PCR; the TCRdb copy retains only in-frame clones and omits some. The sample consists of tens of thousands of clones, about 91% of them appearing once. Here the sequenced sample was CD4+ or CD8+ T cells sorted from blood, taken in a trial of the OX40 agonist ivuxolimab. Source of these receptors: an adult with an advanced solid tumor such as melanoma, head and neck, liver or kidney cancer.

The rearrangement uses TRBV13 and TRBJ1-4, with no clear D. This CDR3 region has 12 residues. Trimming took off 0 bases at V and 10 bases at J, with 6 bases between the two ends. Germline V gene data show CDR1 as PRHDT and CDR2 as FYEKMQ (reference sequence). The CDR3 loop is CASSLGPGKLFF. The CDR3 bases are TGTGCCAGCAGCTTAGGCCCGGGAAAACTGTTTTTT.

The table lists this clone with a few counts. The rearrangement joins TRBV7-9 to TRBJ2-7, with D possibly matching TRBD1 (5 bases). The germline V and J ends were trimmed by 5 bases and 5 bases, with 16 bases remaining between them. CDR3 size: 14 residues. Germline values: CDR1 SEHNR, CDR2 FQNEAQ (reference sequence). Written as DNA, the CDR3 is TGTGCCAGCAGCGTAAGGACGGAAGGGGACGAGCAGTACTTC. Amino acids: CASSVRTEGDEQYF.

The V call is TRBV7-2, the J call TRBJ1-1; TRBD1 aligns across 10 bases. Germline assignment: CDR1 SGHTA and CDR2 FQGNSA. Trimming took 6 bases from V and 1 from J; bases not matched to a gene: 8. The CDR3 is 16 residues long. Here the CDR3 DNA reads TGTGCCAGCAGTTCAGGACAGGGGGGCCCGAACACTGAAGCTTTCTTT. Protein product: CASSSGQGGPNTEAFF.

The CDR3 here is CASSLSTTSTGELFF. DNA of the CDR3: TGTGCCAGCAGCTTATCAACCACCTCCACCGGGGAGCTGTTTTTT. The chain recombines TRBV7-8 with TRBJ2-2; no definite D call. This CDR3 is built from 15 residues. Per the germline V gene, CDR1 is SGHVS and CDR2 is FQNEAQ. The ends were cut back, 2 bases at V and 4 bases at J, with 11 bases in the middle.

The CDR3 spells CASSRVGAIAGANVLTF. The CDR3 DNA reads TGTGCCAGCAGCCGCGTTGGGGCTATCGCTGGGGCCAACGTCCTGACTTTC. V gene TRBV7-9 combines with J gene TRBJ2-6; TRBD1 is a possible D gene (5 bases). Trimming stripped 5 bases from V and 2 bases from J, with 16 bases between. Germline V gene lookup returns CDR1 SEHNR and CDR2 FQNEAQ (reference sequence). This CDR3 has 17 residues.

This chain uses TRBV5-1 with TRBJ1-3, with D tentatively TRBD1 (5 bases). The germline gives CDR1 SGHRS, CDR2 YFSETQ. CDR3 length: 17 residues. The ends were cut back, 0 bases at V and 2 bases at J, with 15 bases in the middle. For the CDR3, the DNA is TGCGCCAGCAGCTTGGGAACCTCTGCGGGGGCTGGAAACACCATATATTTT. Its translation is CASSLGTSAGAGNTIYF.

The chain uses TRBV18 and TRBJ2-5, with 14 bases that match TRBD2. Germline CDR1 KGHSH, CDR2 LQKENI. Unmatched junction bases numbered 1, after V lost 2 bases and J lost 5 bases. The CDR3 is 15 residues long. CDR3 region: CASSPGLAGGETQYF. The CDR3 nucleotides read TGTGCCAGCTCACCAGGACTAGCGGGAGGTGAGACCCAGTACTTC.

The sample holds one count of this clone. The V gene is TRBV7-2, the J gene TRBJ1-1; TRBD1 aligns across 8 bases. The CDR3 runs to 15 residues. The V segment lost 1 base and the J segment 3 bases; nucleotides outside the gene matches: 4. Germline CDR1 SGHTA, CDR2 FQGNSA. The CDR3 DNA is TGTGCCAGCAGCTTAGTTTCAGGGGGCGACACTGAAGCTTTCTTT. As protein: CASSLVSGGDTEAFF.

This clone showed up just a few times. The CDR3 DNA is TGTGCCAGCAGCGTAGATTACTGGGCAGGGAAGCAGTTCTTC. As protein: CASSVDYWAGKQFF. The J gene is TRBJ2-1, the V gene TRBV9, with D possibly being TRBD1 (5 bases). The CDR3 loop spans 14 amino acids. V gave up 0 bases and J gave up 11 bases, with 15 bases separating them. Germline CDR1 and CDR2: SGDLS and YYNGEE.

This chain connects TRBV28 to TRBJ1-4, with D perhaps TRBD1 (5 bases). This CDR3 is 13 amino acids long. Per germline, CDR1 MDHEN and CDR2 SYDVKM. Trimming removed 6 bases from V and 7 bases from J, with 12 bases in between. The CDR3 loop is CASRRWRGEKLFF. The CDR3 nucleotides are TGTGCCAGCAGGAGATGGAGGGGTGAAAAACTGTTTTTT.

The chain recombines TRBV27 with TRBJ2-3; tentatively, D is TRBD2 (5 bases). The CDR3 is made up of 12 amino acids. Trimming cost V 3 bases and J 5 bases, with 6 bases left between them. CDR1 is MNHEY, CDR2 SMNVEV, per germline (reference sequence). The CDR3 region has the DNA TGTGCCAGCAGTTTCAGCGGAGATACGCAGTATTTT. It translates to CASSFSGDTQYF.

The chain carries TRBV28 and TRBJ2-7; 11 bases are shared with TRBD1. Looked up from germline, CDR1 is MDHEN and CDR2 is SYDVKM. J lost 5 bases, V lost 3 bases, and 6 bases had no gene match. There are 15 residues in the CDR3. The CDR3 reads CASSLGTGGVDEQYF. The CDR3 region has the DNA TGTGCCAGCAGTTTGGGGACAGGGGGAGTCGACGAGCAGTACTTC.

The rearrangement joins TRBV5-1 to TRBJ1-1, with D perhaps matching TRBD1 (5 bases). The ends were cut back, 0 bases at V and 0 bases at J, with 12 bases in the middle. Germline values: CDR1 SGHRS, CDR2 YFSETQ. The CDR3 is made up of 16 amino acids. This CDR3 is CASSLVRARLNTEAFF. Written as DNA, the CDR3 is TGCGCCAGCAGCTTGGTCAGGGCCAGATTGAACACTGAAGCTTTCTTT.

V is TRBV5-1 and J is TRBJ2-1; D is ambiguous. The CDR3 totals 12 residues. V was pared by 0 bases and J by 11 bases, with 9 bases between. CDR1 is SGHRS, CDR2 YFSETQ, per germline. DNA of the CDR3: TGCGCCAGCAGCTTGGATACGGAACAGCAGTTCTTC. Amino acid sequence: CASSLDTEQQFF. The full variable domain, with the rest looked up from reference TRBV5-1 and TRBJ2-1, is KAGVTQTPRYLIKTRGQQVTLSCSPISGHRSVSWYQQTPGQGLQFLFEYFSETQRNKGNFPGRFSGRQFSNSRSEMNVSTLELGDSALYLCASSLDTEQQFFGPGTRLTVL.

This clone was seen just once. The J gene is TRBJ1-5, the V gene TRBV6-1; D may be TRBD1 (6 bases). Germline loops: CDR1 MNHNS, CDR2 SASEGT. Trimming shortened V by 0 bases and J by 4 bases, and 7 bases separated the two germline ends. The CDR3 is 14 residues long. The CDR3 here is CASSEAGGNQPQHF. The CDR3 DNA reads TGTGCCAGCAGTGAAGCAGGGGGAAATCAGCCCCAGCATTTT.

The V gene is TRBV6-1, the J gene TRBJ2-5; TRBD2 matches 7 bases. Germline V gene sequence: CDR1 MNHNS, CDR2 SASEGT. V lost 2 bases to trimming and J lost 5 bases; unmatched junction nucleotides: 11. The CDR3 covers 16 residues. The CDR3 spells CASSESVGEGAETQYF. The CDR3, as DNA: TGTGCCAGCAGTGAATCGGTGGGGGAGGGAGCGGAGACCCAGTACTTC.

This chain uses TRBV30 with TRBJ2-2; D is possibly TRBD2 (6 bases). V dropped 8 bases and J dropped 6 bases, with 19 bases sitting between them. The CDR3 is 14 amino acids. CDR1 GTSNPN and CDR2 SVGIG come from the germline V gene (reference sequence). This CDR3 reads CAMWVREKAGELFF. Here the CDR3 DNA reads TGTGCCATGTGGGTCCGGGAGAAGGCCGGGGAGCTGTTTTTT.

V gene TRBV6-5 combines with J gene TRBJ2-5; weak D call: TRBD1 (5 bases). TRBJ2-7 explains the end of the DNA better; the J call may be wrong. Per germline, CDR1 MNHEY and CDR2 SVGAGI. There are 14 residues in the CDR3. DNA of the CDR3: TGTGCCAGCACCAAGACAGCACTTGGCTACGAGCAGTACTTC. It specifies CASTKTALGYEQYF.

This CDR3 reads CASNTGAGTTDTQYF. In nucleotides, the CDR3 is TGTGCCAGCAATACAGGGGCAGGGACCACAGATACGCAGTATTTT. The rearrangement uses TRBV28 and TRBJ2-3; TRBD1 matches at 7 bases. The CDR3 loop spans 15 amino acids. The V and J ends lost 7 bases and 2 bases, in that order; junction bases with no gene match: 9. CDR1 and CDR2 (germline): MDHEN, SYDVKM. The complete variable domain, with remaining parts taken from reference TRBV28 and TRBJ2-3, reads DVKVTQSSRYLVKRTGEKVFLECVQDMDHENMFWYRQDPGLGLRLIYFSYDVKMKEKGDIPEGYSVSREKKERFSLILESASTNQTSMYLCASNTGAGTTDTQYFGPGTRLTVL.

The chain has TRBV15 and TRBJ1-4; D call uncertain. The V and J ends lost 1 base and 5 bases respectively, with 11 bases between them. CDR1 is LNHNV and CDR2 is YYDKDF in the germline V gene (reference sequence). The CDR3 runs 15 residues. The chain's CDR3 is CATSRVTPENEKLFF. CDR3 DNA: TGTGCCACCAGCAGAGTCACGCCGGAGAATGAAAAACTGTTTTTT.

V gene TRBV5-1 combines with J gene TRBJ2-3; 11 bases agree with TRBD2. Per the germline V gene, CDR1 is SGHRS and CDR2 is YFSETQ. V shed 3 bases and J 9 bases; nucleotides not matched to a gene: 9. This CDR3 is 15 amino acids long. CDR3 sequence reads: CASSSGTSGARTQYF. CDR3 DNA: TGCGCCAGCAGCTCCGGGACTAGCGGCGCGCGAACGCAGTATTTT.

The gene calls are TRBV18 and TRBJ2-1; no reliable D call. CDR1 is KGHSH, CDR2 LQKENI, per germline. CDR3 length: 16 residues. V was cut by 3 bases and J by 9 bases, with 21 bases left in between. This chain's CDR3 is CASSPGRTGDIGEQFF. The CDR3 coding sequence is TGTGCCAGCTCACCTGGCCGCACTGGGGATATTGGTGAGCAGTTCTTC.

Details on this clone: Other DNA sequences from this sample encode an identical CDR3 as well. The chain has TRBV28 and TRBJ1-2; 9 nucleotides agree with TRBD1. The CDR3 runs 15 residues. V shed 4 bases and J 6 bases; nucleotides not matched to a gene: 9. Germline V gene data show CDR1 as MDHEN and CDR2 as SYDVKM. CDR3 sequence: CASSSTGTGLNGYTF. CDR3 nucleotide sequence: TGTGCCAGCAGTTCCACCGGGACAGGGTTAAATGGCTACACCTTC.

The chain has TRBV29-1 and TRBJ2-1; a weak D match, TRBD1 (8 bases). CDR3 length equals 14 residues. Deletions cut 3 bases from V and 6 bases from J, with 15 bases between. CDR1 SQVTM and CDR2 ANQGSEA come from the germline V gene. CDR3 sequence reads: CSVEGGGQVNEQFF. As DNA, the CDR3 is TGCAGCGTTGAGGGCGGGGGACAGGTCAATGAGCAGTTCTTC.

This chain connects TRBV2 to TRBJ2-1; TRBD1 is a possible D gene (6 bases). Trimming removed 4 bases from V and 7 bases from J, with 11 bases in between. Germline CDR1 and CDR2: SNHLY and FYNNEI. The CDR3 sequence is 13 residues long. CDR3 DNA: TGTGCCAGCAGTGCCCAGAGGGGGAATGAGCAGTTCTTC. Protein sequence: CASSAQRGNEQFF.